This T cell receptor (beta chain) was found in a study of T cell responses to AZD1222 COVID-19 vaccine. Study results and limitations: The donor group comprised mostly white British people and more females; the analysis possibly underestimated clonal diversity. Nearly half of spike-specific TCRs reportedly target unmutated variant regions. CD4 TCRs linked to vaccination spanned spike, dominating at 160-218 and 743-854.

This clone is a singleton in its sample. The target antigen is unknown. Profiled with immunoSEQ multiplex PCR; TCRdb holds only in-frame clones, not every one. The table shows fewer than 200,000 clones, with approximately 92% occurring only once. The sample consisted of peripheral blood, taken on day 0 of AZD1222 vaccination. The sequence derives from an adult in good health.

The chain's CDR3 is CASSKGQVPQFF. The DNA of the CDR3 is TGTGCCAGCAGCAAAGGTCAAGTACCCCAGTTCTTC. This rearrangement joins TRBV21-1 to TRBJ2-1. TRBV21-1 is reported as a pseudogene. There are 12 residues in the CDR3.